The 21 T cell receptor beta chains given below trace back to one sample, sequenced in a study of spatial heterogeneity in lung cancer (dated by TCRdb to the late 2010s). The method was 5' RACE. TCRdb names NextSeq 500 as the instrument used. TCRdb reanalyzed the raw reads on its own, using fastp at Q25 for trimming and MiXCR for clone calling, and kept in-frame beta chains. Each entry is one CDR3 protein sequence, shown with its most common DNA and genes. Across this sample there are approximately 93,000 distinct CDR3 sequences, with approximately 20% seen only once. 21% of the sample is in the top ten clones. According to the study, the label for this sample's time point signals: blood at routine non-recurrence follow-up after resection. The sequencing here drew on PBMCs, taken at follow-up. These receptors were collected from a male donor with early-stage non-small cell lung cancer.

This clonotype was counted a few times. The chain couples TRBV2 to TRBJ2-6; D may be TRBD1 or TRBD2 (5 bases each). V shed 2 bases and J shed 4 bases, with 21 bases lying between them. CDR3 length: 19 residues. The V gene's germline CDR1 is SNHLY and CDR2 FYNNEI. CDR3 nucleotide sequence: TGTGCCAGCAGTGAAAGGTTTACGACGGGGCGGTCCGGGGCCAACGTCCTGACTTTC. Translation gives CASSERFTTGRSGANVLTF.

The J gene is TRBJ1-4, the V gene TRBV4-1; 9 bases map to TRBD1. The germline V gene has CDR1 MGHRA and CDR2 YSYEKL. CDR3 size: 15 residues. Trimming at V came to 2 bases and at J to 10 bases, leaving 8 bases not matched to a gene. The CDR3 DNA reads as TGCGCCAGCAGCCAAACAACCGGGACAGGGACAAAACTGTTTTTT. This sequence encodes CASSQTTGTGTKLFF.

This clonotype was observed a handful of times. The CDR3 sequence is CSAGELNTEAFF. Written as DNA, the CDR3 is TGCAGCGCCGGTGAGCTAAACACTGAAGCTTTCTTT. This rearrangement joins TRBV29-1 to TRBJ1-1; D gene ambiguous. Germline V CDR1 and CDR2: SQVTM, ANQGSEA. Trimming shortened V by 7 bases and J by 2 bases, and 11 bases separated the two germline ends. CDR3 length equals 12 residues.

This clonotype was observed at least ten times. The chain carries TRBV5-6 and TRBJ2-7; 11 bases are a match to TRBD2. Germline loops: CDR1 SGHDT, CDR2 YYEEEE. After removal of 7 bases from V and 4 bases from J, the junction contained 4 bases not matched to a gene. This CDR3 contains 13 residues. The CDR3 here is CASGLAGAYEQYF. In nucleotides, the CDR3 is TGTGCCAGCGGACTAGCGGGCGCTTACGAGCAGTACTTC.

This clonotype was counted many times. The chain uses TRBV18 and TRBJ2-3, with D unresolved. V was clipped by 5 bases and J by 4 bases, with 10 bases between them. CDR1 KGHSH and CDR2 LQKENI come from the germline V gene. The CDR3 sequence is 13 residues long. The CDR3 is CASSGSMPDTQYF. DNA for the CDR3: TGTGCCAGCTCAGGATCTATGCCAGATACGCAGTATTTT.

The rearrangement joins TRBV20-1 to TRBJ2-3; the D is unclear. There are 11 residues in the CDR3. Germline values: CDR1 DFQATT, CDR2 SNEGSKA (reference sequence). The germline V and J ends were trimmed by 5 bases and 6 bases, with 9 bases remaining between them. The CDR3 spells CSAADFDTQYF. In nucleotides, the CDR3 is TGCAGTGCTGCCGACTTTGATACGCAGTATTTT.

This clonotype was seen repeatedly, ten times or more. J is TRBJ2-3 and V is TRBV20-1; 9 bases map to TRBD2. The CDR3 is 11 residues long. The junction had 1 base not matched to a gene; V was cut back by 6 bases and J by 6 bases. Germline lookup yields CDR1 DFQATT and CDR2 SNEGSKA (reference sequence). CDR3 DNA: TGCAGTGCCCTAGCGGGGGATACGCAGTATTTT. It codes for CSALAGDTQYF.

This chain connects TRBV3-1 to TRBJ2-7; no clear D. V was pared by 2 bases and J by 1 base, with 12 bases between. This CDR3 is 15 amino acids long. Germline CDR1 reads LGHDT; CDR2 reads YNNKEL (reference sequence). The CDR3 nucleotides are TGTGCCAGCAGCCAAACGCCGCTGGGTTCCTACGAGCAGTACTTC. It specifies CASSQTPLGSYEQYF.

This clonotype turned up a few times. The chain uses TRBV29-1 and TRBJ2-2, with TRBD2 as a possible D gene (5 bases). The germline V and J ends were trimmed by 5 bases and 5 bases, with 12 bases remaining between them. CDR1 is SQVTM and CDR2 is ANQGSEA in the germline V gene. The CDR3 contains 13 residues. As DNA, the CDR3 is TGCAGCGTTCCCCTTACTAGGACCGGGGAGCTGTTTTTT. It specifies CSVPLTRTGELFF.

The chain has TRBV7-9 and TRBJ2-2, with a weak D call TRBD1 (5 bases). This CDR3 is 13 amino acids long. V gave up 6 bases and J gave up 7 bases, with 12 bases separating them. Germline V gene lookup returns CDR1 SEHNR and CDR2 FQNEAQ (reference sequence). The CDR3 is CASRGPVNGELFF. The CDR3 region has the DNA TGTGCCAGCAGGGGGCCCGTTAACGGGGAGCTGTTTTTT.

CDR3 DNA: TGTGCCAGCAGTCAGGGACAGATCTCCTACAATGAGCAGTTCTTC. Translated, it gives CASSQGQISYNEQFF. V gene TRBV7-9 combines with J gene TRBJ2-1; 7 bases are a match to TRBD1. With V trimmed by 6 bases and J by 0 bases, 5 bases remained unmatched. Germline CDR1 reads SEHNR; CDR2 reads FQNEAQ (reference sequence). The CDR3 has 15 residues.

The chain links TRBV5-1 to TRBJ1-1, with D maybe TRBD1 (6 bases). Trimming shortened V by 5 bases and J by 1 base, and 12 bases separated the two germline ends. The CDR3 sequence is 14 residues long. Germline V gene lookup returns CDR1 SGHRS and CDR2 YFSETQ. CDR3: CASSPGTPNTEAFF. The DNA of the CDR3 is TGCGCCAGCAGTCCCGGGACACCGAACACTGAAGCTTTCTTT.

The chain couples TRBV3-1 to TRBJ2-3, with D possibly called TRBD1 or TRBD2 (5 bases each). V gave up 1 base and J gave up 5 bases, with 16 bases separating them. The CDR3 is made up of 16 amino acids. Per the germline V gene, CDR1 is LGHDT and CDR2 is YNNKEL (reference sequence). CDR3 in amino acids: CASSQGRDPFRDTQYF. The CDR3 nucleotides read TGTGCCAGCAGCCAAGGCAGGGACCCCTTTCGAGATACGCAGTATTTT.

The chain combines TRBV7-2 with TRBJ2-5, with a tentative D call TRBD1 (5 bases). Germline assignment: CDR1 SGHTA and CDR2 FQGNSA. The CDR3 sequence is 15 residues long. Trimming cost V 5 bases and J 2 bases, with 15 bases left between them. CDR3 residues: CASSGNRAGQETQYF. Written as DNA, the CDR3 is TGTGCCAGCAGCGGTAACCGGGCAGGGCAAGAGACCCAGTACTTC.

The genes are TRBV9 and TRBJ2-2; TRBD2 might be the D (5 bases). Germline CDR1 SGDLS, CDR2 YYNGEE. The CDR3 loop spans 16 amino acids. Trimming shortened V by 0 bases and J by 1 base, and 10 bases separated the two germline ends. The CDR3 bases are TGTGCCAGCAGCGTAGACGGAGGCGGGAACACCGGGGAGCTGTTTTTT. As protein: CASSVDGGGNTGELFF.

This clonotype was found a few times. This chain joins TRBV7-2 and TRBJ1-1; possibly TRBD1 for D (5 bases). The CDR3 contains 15 residues. The germline V gene encodes CDR1 SGHTA and CDR2 FQGNSA. Trimming removed 1 base from V and 0 bases from J, with 9 bases in between. CDR3 in DNA: TGTGCCAGCAGCTTAGTCTGGGGCTTGAACACTGAAGCTTTCTTT. It encodes CASSLVWGLNTEAFF.

The chain couples TRBV30 to TRBJ2-2; D perhaps matches TRBD2 (6 bases). Germline V gene data show CDR1 as GTSNPN and CDR2 as SVGIG (reference sequence). The germline V and J ends were trimmed by 2 bases and 1 base, with 11 bases remaining between them. The length of the CDR3 is 15 residues. This CDR3 reads CAWSPFSGNTGELFF. As DNA, the CDR3 is TGTGCCTGGAGTCCCTTTAGCGGGAACACCGGGGAGCTGTTTTTT.

The chain carries TRBV19 and TRBJ2-2; TRBD2 is a possible D gene (6 bases). The CDR3 length is 14 residues. V was shortened by 6 bases and J by 3 bases, with 11 bases between the two germline ends. Germline values: CDR1 LNHDA, CDR2 SQIVND (reference sequence). The CDR3 bases are TGTGCCAGTAGAGGGGACTGGGACACCGGGGAGCTGTTTTTT. It translates to CASRGDWDTGELFF. Complete variable domain (other parts from reference TRBV19 and TRBJ2-2): DGGITQSPKYLFRKEGQNVTLSCEQNLNHDAMYWYRQDPGQGLRLIYYSQIVNDFQKGDIAEGYSVSREKKESFPLTVTSAQKNPTAFYLCASRGDWDTGELFFGEGSRLTVL.

The chain couples TRBV7-6 to TRBJ2-3; D gene ambiguous. V shed 2 bases and J shed 6 bases, with 9 bases lying between them. The CDR3 has 13 residues. Germline lookup yields CDR1 SGHVS and CDR2 FNYEAQ. In DNA form, the CDR3 reads TGTGCCAGCAGCTTAATAGTTTCCGATACGCAGTATTTT. It yields the protein CASSLIVSDTQYF.

This clonotype came up many times. In DNA form, the CDR3 reads TGCAGTGCTACCTCGGGACAGGGGATGGTACAAGAGACCCAGTACTTC. Translating it yields CSATSGQGMVQETQYF. J is TRBJ2-5 and V is TRBV20-1; 10 nucleotides line up with TRBD1. The CDR3 covers 16 residues. CDR1 is DFQATT, CDR2 SNEGSKA, per germline (reference sequence). The trim removed 4 bases at V and 2 bases at J, leaving 10 bases unmatched.

Here the CDR3 reads CASSLDRVGREETQYF. CDR3 DNA sequence: TGTGCCAGCAGCTTAGACCGGGTTGGGCGGGAAGAGACCCAGTACTTC. The gene calls are TRBV11-2 and TRBJ2-5, with D maybe TRBD2 (5 bases). V was clipped by 0 bases and J by 3 bases, with 14 bases between them. This CDR3 has 16 residues. Germline CDR1 reads SGHAT; CDR2 reads FQNNGV.